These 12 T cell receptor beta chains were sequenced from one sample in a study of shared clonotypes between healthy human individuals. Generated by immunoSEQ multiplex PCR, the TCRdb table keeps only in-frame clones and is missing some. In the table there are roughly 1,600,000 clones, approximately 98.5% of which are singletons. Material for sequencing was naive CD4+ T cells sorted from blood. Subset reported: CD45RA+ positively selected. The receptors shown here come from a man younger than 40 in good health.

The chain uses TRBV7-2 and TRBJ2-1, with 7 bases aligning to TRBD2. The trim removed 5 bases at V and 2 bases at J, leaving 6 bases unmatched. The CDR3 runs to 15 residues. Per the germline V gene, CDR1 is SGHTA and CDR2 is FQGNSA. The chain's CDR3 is CASSNRDYPYNEQFF. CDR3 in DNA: TGTGCCAGCAGCAACCGGGACTACCCCTACAATGAGCAGTTCTTC.

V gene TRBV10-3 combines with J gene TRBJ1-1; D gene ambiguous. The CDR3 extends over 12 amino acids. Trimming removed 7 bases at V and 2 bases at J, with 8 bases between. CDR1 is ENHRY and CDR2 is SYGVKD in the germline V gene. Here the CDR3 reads CAITSTNTEAFF. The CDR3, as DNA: TGTGCCATCACCTCCACAAACACTGAAGCTTTCTTT.

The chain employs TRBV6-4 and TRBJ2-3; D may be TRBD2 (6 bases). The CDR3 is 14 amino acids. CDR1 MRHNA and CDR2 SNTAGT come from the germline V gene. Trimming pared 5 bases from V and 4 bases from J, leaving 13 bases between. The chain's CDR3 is CASSQAGLADTQYF. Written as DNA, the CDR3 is TGTGCCAGCAGTCAAGCGGGCTTGGCAGATACGCAGTATTTT.

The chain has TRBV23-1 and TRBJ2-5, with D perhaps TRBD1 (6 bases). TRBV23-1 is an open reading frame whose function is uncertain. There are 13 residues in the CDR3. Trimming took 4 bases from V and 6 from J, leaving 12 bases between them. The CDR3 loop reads CASSLQRGKTQYF. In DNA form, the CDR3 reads TGCGCCAGCAGTCTGCAGAGGGGGAAGACCCAGTACTTC.

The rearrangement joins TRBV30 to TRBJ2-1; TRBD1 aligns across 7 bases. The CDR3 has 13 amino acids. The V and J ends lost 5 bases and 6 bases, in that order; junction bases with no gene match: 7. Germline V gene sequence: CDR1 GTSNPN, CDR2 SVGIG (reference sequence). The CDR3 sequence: CAWEQGLSNEQFF. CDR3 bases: TGTGCCTGGGAACAGGGGTTGAGCAATGAGCAGTTCTTC.

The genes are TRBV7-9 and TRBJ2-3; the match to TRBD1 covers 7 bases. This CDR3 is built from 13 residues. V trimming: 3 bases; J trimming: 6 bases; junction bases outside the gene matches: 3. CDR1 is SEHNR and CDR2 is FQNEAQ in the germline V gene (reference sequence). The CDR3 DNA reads TGTGCCAGCAGCTTGGACAGGATGGATACGCAGTATTTT. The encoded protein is CASSLDRMDTQYF.

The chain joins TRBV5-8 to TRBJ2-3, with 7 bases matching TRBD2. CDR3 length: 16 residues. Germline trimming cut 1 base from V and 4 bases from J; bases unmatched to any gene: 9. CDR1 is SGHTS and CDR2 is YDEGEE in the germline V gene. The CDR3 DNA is TGTGCCAGCAGCTTGTTTGTTGGGGCGGGAGCAGATACGCAGTATTTT. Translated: CASSLFVGAGADTQYF.

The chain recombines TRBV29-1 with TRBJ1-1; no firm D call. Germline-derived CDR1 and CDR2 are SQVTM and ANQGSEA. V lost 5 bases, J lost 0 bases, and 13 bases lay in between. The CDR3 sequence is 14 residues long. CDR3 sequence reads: CSVTIGGMNTEAFF. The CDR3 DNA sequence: TGCAGCGTTACGATTGGCGGGATGAACACTGAAGCTTTCTTT.

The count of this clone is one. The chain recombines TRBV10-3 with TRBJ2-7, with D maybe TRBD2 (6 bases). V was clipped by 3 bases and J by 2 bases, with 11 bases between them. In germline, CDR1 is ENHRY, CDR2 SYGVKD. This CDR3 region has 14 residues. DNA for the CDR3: TGTGCCATCAGTGAAGGAGGAGGGGCCTACGAGCAGTACTTC. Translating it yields CAISEGGGAYEQYF.

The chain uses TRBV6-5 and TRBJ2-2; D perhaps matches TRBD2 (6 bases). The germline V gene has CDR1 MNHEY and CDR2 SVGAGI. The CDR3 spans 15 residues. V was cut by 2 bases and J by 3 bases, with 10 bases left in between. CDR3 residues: CASSYHGTDTGELFF. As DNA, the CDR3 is TGTGCCAGCAGTTACCACGGGACTGACACCGGGGAGCTGTTTTTT.

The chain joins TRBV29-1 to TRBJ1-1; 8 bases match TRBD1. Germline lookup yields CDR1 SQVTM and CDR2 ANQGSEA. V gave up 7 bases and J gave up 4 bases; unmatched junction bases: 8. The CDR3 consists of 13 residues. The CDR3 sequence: CSGRQGLGTEAFF. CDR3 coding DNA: TGCAGCGGTCGACAGGGGCTTGGCACTGAAGCTTTCTTT. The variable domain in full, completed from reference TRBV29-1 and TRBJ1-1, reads SAVISQKPSRDICQRGTSLTIQCQVDSQVTMMFWYRQQPGQSLTLIATANQGSEATYESGFVIDKFPISRPNLTFSTLTVSNMSPEDSSIYLCSGRQGLGTEAFFGQGTRLTVV.

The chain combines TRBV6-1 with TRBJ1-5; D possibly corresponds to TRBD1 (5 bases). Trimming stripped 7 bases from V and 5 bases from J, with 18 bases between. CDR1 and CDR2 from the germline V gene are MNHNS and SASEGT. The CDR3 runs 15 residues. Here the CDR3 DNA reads TGTGCCAGCATTCTAACAGGCAGGGCCCATCAGCCCCAGCATTTT. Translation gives CASILTGRAHQPQHF.